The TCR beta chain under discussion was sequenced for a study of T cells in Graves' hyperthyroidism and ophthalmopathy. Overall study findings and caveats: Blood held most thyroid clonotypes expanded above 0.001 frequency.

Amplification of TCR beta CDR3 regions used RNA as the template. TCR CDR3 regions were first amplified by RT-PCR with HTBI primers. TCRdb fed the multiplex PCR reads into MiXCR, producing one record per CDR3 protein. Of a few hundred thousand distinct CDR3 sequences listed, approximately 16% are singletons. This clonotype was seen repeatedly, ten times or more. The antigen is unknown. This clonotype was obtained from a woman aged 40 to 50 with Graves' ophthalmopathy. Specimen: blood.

Here the CDR3 reads CASSFGVAGESYNEQFF. CDR3 DNA sequence: TGCGCCAGCAGCTTCGGGGTAGCGGGAGAGTCCTACAATGAGCAGTTCTTC. The chain couples TRBV5-1 to TRBJ2-1; 9 nucleotides match TRBD2. The germline V gene has CDR1 SGHRS and CDR2 YFSETQ. This CDR3 is 17 amino acids long. J was trimmed by 1 base and V by 2 bases; bases with no gene match: 7.